The next 32 T cell receptor beta chains were all read from a single sample in a study of CD8 T cells in Susac syndrome. Reverse transcription used roughly 0.45 to 1 ug RNA and random hexamers. TCRdb analysed the immunoSEQ multiplex PCR reads with MiXCR anew, one entry per CDR3 protein. The sample holds about 180,000 distinct CDR3 sequences; 85% to 95% are singletons and the top ten take around 0.16%. The specimen sequenced was CD8+ T cells from PBMCs. These receptors were obtained from a human donor with multiple sclerosis.

The chain joins TRBV20-1 to TRBJ2-1, with a possible D match to TRBD2 (5 bases). Between the trimmed V and J ends, which lost 5 bases and 0 bases, there was a span of 11 bases. The CDR3 covers 14 residues. Germline CDR1 and CDR2: DFQATT and SNEGSKA (reference sequence). CDR3 amino acids: CSAGSYTSYNEQFF. CDR3 in DNA: TGCAGTGCTGGGAGCTATACCTCCTACAATGAGCAGTTCTTC.

The chain employs TRBV2 and TRBJ2-5; a possible D gene is TRBD1 (5 bases). Germline V gene data show CDR1 as SNHLY and CDR2 as FYNNEI. V lost 10 bases, J lost 2 bases, and 23 bases lay in between. CDR3 length: 16 residues. The CDR3 loop reads CATPLSEAGPQETQYF. The CDR3 coding sequence is TGTGCCACCCCCCTATCCGAGGCAGGGCCTCAAGAGACCCAGTACTTC.

This clonotype occurred once. This chain uses TRBV27 with TRBJ1-5; D unclear. The CDR3 length is 13 residues. Germline V gene lookup returns CDR1 MNHEY and CDR2 SMNVEV (reference sequence). The V end was cut by 0 bases, the J end by 8 bases, with 8 bases between. CDR3 bases: TGTGCCAGCAGTTTATCAGGGTGGGAGCCCCAGCATTTT. Its protein product is CASSLSGWEPQHF.

The genes are TRBV6-5 and TRBJ2-7; 10 positions match TRBD1. The CDR3 loop spans 14 amino acids. The germline V gene has CDR1 MNHEY and CDR2 SVGAGI. The V segment lost 5 bases and the J segment 6 bases; nucleotides outside the gene matches: 7. CDR3 amino acids: CASSRGTGVVEQYF. The CDR3 DNA sequence: TGTGCCAGCAGTAGGGGGACAGGGGTGGTCGAGCAGTACTTC.

This chain links TRBV7-9 with TRBJ2-5; D is unresolved. Germline V gives CDR1 SEHNR, CDR2 FQNEAQ (reference sequence). Trimming pared 3 bases from V and 8 bases from J, leaving 13 bases between. This CDR3 has 13 residues. CDR3 amino acids: CASSLTHPVTQYF. The CDR3 bases are TGTGCCAGCAGCTTGACCCATCCCGTAACCCAGTACTTC.

The V and J genes are TRBV19 and TRBJ2-7; 8 bases are shared with TRBD1. Looked up from germline, CDR1 is LNHDA and CDR2 is SQIVND (reference sequence). Trimming removed 8 bases from V and 4 bases from J; junction bases left unmatched: 13. CDR3 length: 15 residues. CDR3 in amino acids: CASREVGTGPYEQYF. In DNA form, the CDR3 reads TGTGCCAGTCGAGAAGTTGGGACAGGTCCGTACGAGCAGTACTTC.

The chain couples TRBV7-9 to TRBJ2-5; D remains ambiguous. Trimming pared 0 bases from V and 4 bases from J, leaving 6 bases between. Germline loops: CDR1 SEHNR, CDR2 FQNEAQ (reference sequence). CDR3 size: 13 residues. The CDR3 loop is CASSLAWGETQYF. The CDR3 DNA is TGTGCCAGCAGCTTAGCGTGGGGAGAGACCCAGTACTTC.

V and J are TRBV9 and TRBJ1-2; the match to TRBD1 covers 7 bases. In germline, CDR1 is SGDLS, CDR2 YYNGEE. The CDR3 is 15 amino acids. J was trimmed by 7 bases and V by 1 base; bases with no gene match: 10. As DNA, the CDR3 is TGTGCCAGCAGCGTAATAGCAGGGGGAGGTGCTGGCTACACCTTC. This sequence encodes CASSVIAGGGAGYTF. Combining the CDR3 with reference TRBV9 and TRBJ1-2 gives the whole variable domain DSGVTQTPKHLITATGQRVTLRCSPRSGDLSVYWYQQSLDQGLQFLIQYYNGEERAKGNILERFSAQQFPDLHSELNLSSLELGDSALYFCASSVIAGGGAGYTFGSGTRLTVV.

This chain connects TRBV7-9 to TRBJ2-5, with 10 bases identical to TRBD2. This CDR3 spans 15 amino acids. Germline CDR1 is SEHNR and CDR2 is FQNEAQ (reference sequence). The ends lost 0 bases at V and 5 bases at J; junction bases unmatched: 3. The CDR3 DNA sequence: TGTGCCAGCAGCTTAGCGGTAGCGGGAGGTGAGACCCAGTACTTC. Protein: CASSLAVAGGETQYF.

The chain employs TRBV9 and TRBJ2-1; D possibly corresponds to TRBD2 (7 bases). The CDR3 is 14 residues long. Germline CDR1 SGDLS, CDR2 YYNGEE. The germline V and J ends were trimmed by 4 bases and 6 bases, with 14 bases remaining between them. The CDR3 loop is CASSPGGLGNEQFF. For the CDR3, the DNA is TGTGCCAGCAGCCCGGGGGGCCTCGGCAATGAGCAGTTCTTC.

The chain recombines TRBV13 with TRBJ2-1; 10 nucleotides align to TRBD1. Germline CDR1 PRHDT, CDR2 FYEKMQ (reference sequence). After removal of 5 bases from V and 3 bases from J, the junction contained 7 bases not matched to a gene. This CDR3 is 16 amino acids long. In nucleotides, the CDR3 is TGTGCCAGCAGCCCACCGGGACAGGGGATCTACAATGAGCAGTTCTTC. It is translated as CASSPPGQGIYNEQFF.

This sequence joins TRBV7-9 and TRBJ2-1; unclear D gene. In germline, CDR1 is SEHNR, CDR2 FQNEAQ (reference sequence). This CDR3 has 13 amino acids. V was trimmed by 2 bases and J by 6 bases, leaving 8 bases between them. The CDR3 is CASSLYRLNEQFF. CDR3 DNA: TGTGCCAGCAGCTTATACAGACTCAATGAGCAGTTCTTC.

This chain connects TRBV6-1 to TRBJ1-2, with D perhaps TRBD1 (6 bases). The germline gives CDR1 MNHNS, CDR2 SASEGT. The CDR3 is 14 residues long. V was shortened by 6 bases and J by 2 bases, with 13 bases between the two germline ends. The CDR3 DNA reads as TGTGCCAGCAGCCCCGCCCAGGGGAACTATGGCTACACCTTC. Its protein product is CASSPAQGNYGYTF.

This clonotype has only a few counts. This sequence joins TRBV7-9 and TRBJ2-2; D not resolved. This CDR3 has 13 residues. The V end was cut by 5 bases, the J end by 5 bases, with 9 bases between. The V gene's germline CDR1 is SEHNR and CDR2 FQNEAQ (reference sequence). The CDR3 DNA follows: TGTGCCAGCAGCACTGGGAATACCGGGGAGCTGTTTTTT. Residues: CASSTGNTGELFF.

The genes are TRBV2 and TRBJ2-3; 10 bases match TRBD2. With V trimmed by 4 bases and J by 5 bases, 12 bases remained unmatched. The CDR3 covers 17 residues. Germline CDR1 and CDR2: SNHLY and FYNNEI. The DNA of the CDR3 is TGTGCCAGCAGTGTATATCCAGCGGGGGGGCTTGGAGATACGCAGTATTTT. As protein: CASSVYPAGGLGDTQYF.

The chain joins TRBV7-6 to TRBJ2-2; 8 bases line up with TRBD1. The trim removed 1 base at V and 4 bases at J, leaving 2 bases unmatched. Germline loops: CDR1 SGHVS, CDR2 FNYEAQ. The CDR3 runs to 15 residues. CDR3 sequence reads: CASSLDRGSTGELFF. Written as DNA, the CDR3 is TGTGCCAGCAGCTTAGACAGGGGGTCCACCGGGGAGCTGTTTTTT.

The chain links TRBV7-9 to TRBJ2-3; D call uncertain. The CDR3 runs to 13 residues. Trimming removed 4 bases at V and 3 bases at J, with 8 bases between. The germline CDR1 and CDR2 sequences are SEHNR and FQNEAQ (reference sequence). The DNA for the CDR3 is TGTGCCAGCAGCTCACAACTTACAGATACGCAGTATTTT. Translating gives CASSSQLTDTQYF.

The chain joins TRBV7-4 to TRBJ2-3; 8 bases fit TRBD1. Per germline, CDR1 SGHVT and CDR2 SQSDAQ. The length of the CDR3 is 15 residues. V was clipped by 4 bases and J by 0 bases; unmatched bases: 3. Here the CDR3 DNA reads TGTGCCAGCAGCTCCGGACAGGGCAGCACAGATACGCAGTATTTT. It encodes CASSSGQGSTDTQYF.

J is TRBJ1-2 and V is TRBV27, with D perhaps TRBD1 (6 bases). V dropped 5 bases and J dropped 6 bases, with 16 bases sitting between them. Germline-derived CDR1 and CDR2 are MNHEY and SMNVEV (reference sequence). CDR3 size: 14 residues. The CDR3: CASSPQGTGDGYTF. In DNA, the CDR3 is TGTGCCAGCAGTCCCCAGGGGACGGGGGATGGCTACACCTTC.

V usage is TRBV28 and J usage is TRBJ1-4; 7 bases line up with TRBD1. Germline-derived CDR1 and CDR2 are MDHEN and SYDVKM. The CDR3 extends over 16 amino acids. Germline trimming cut 5 bases from V and 8 bases from J; bases unmatched to any gene: 14. The CDR3 DNA follows: TGTGCCAGCAGTGTCCTCCGGGACAGCGGGGAAGAAAAACTGTTTTTT. Protein product: CASSVLRDSGEEKLFF.

The V and J genes are TRBV5-4 and TRBJ2-1; 7 bases map to TRBD2. The germline gives CDR1 SGHNT, CDR2 YYREEE (reference sequence). V was clipped by 0 bases and J by 7 bases; unmatched bases: 13. The CDR3 extends over 17 amino acids. The CDR3 region has the DNA TGTGCCAGCAGCTTGGACGAAGCGGGATTAGGTCGGAATGAGCAGTTCTTC. Protein product: CASSLDEAGLGRNEQFF.

The rearrangement links TRBV29-1 to TRBJ2-7; 9 bases match TRBD2. The CDR3 is 15 residues long. V was pared by 0 bases and J by 7 bases, with 10 bases of the junction left unmatched. Germline V CDR1 and CDR2: SQVTM, ANQGSEA. CDR3 in amino acids: CSVEELAGGAWEQYF. CDR3 nucleotide sequence: TGCAGCGTTGAAGAATTGGCGGGAGGGGCTTGGGAGCAGTACTTC.

The CDR3 here is CASSFGQGAGTEAFF. CDR3 sequence (DNA): TGTGCCAGCAGCTTCGGACAGGGGGCGGGCACTGAAGCTTTCTTT. V and J are TRBV5-4 and TRBJ1-1; 11 bases fit TRBD1. The germline gives CDR1 SGHNT, CDR2 YYREEE (reference sequence). J lost 4 bases, V lost 2 bases, and 4 bases had no gene match. The CDR3 length is 15 residues.

The V and J genes are TRBV9 and TRBJ2-3; D not resolved. Trimming shortened V by 0 bases and J by 1 base, and 12 bases separated the two germline ends. In germline, CDR1 is SGDLS, CDR2 YYNGEE. The CDR3 contains 16 residues. CDR3 DNA sequence: TGTGCCAGCAGCGTAGAAGGTGGCTACGGCACAGATACGCAGTATTTT. Amino acid sequence: CASSVEGGYGTDTQYF.

The CDR3, as DNA: TGCAGTGCTAGGGCACGTGGCACAGCCTACGAGCAGTACTTC. It encodes CSARARGTAYEQYF. The chain couples TRBV20-1 to TRBJ2-7; D is undetermined. This CDR3 is 14 amino acids long. The germline V gene encodes CDR1 DFQATT and CDR2 SNEGSKA (reference sequence). V was shortened by 3 bases and J by 2 bases, with 14 bases between the two germline ends.

V and J are TRBV4-1 and TRBJ1-5; D is undetermined. Germline assignment: CDR1 MGHRA and CDR2 YSYEKL. The V gene lost 4 bases and the J gene lost 13 bases, with 20 bases spanning the gap. The CDR3 length is 14 residues. CDR3 coding DNA: TGCGCCAGCAGCCCTTACGGCGATGTCCCAACGCAGCATTTT. Translated, it gives CASSPYGDVPTQHF.

The rearrangement joins TRBV6-1 to TRBJ2-1; 7 positions agree with TRBD2. This CDR3 is built from 16 residues. The ends lost 5 bases at V and 6 bases at J; junction bases unmatched: 13. The germline CDR1 and CDR2 sequences are MNHNS and SASEGT. The CDR3: CASSTTPGGVVNEQFF. The CDR3 nucleotides read TGTGCCAGCAGTACAACCCCGGGAGGTGTCGTCAATGAGCAGTTCTTC.

The chain couples TRBV9 to TRBJ2-7; possibly TRBD2 for D (7 bases). CDR1 is SGDLS and CDR2 is YYNGEE in the germline V gene. The CDR3 covers 16 residues. The V end lost 4 bases, the J end lost 0 bases, and 17 bases lay between the germline ends. This chain's CDR3 is CASSPKGGGSSYEQYF. The CDR3 nucleotides are TGTGCCAGCAGCCCCAAAGGGGGGGGCAGCTCCTACGAGCAGTACTTC. The full variable domain, in which reference TRBV9 and TRBJ2-7 provide the parts outside the CDR3, is DSGVTQTPKHLITATGQRVTLRCSPRSGDLSVYWYQQSLDQGLQFLIQYYNGEERAKGNILERFSAQQFPDLHSELNLSSLELGDSALYFCASSPKGGGSSYEQYFGPGTRLTVT.

The V and J genes are TRBV24-1 and TRBJ2-7, with 8 positions matching TRBD1. The germline V gene encodes CDR1 KGHDR and CDR2 SFDVKD. The CDR3 consists of 14 residues. This CDR3 reads CVPPRAGGRREQYF. The CDR3 DNA reads as TGTGTCCCCCCCCGCGCAGGGGGCAGACGCGAGCAGTACTTC.

This sequence joins TRBV9 and TRBJ2-1; D gene unclear. Trimming took 0 bases from V and 2 from J, leaving 12 bases between them. The CDR3 is 16 amino acids. CDR1 and CDR2 from the germline V gene are SGDLS and YYNGEE. The DNA of the CDR3 is TGTGCCAGCAGCGTAGCGGTGGGCGCGACCTACAATGAGCAGTTCTTC. Amino acid sequence: CASSVAVGATYNEQFF.

V is TRBV4-1 and J is TRBJ2-5; 10 bases fit TRBD2. Trimming cost V 1 base and J 4 bases; bases outside gene matches: 6. CDR3 length: 16 residues. The germline V gene has CDR1 MGHRA and CDR2 YSYEKL. The CDR3 region is CASSQVSGGARETQYF. The CDR3 coding sequence is TGCGCCAGCAGCCAAGTGAGCGGGGGGGCCAGAGAGACCCAGTACTTC.

This sequence joins TRBV12-5 and TRBJ2-7, with 7 bases that match TRBD1. Unmatched junction bases numbered 5, after V lost 1 base and J lost 2 bases. Germline assignment: CDR1 LGHNT and CDR2 FRNRAP. The CDR3 totals 15 residues. The CDR3 spells CASGLARQGTYEQYF. CDR3 nucleotides: TGTGCTAGTGGTTTGGCAAGACAGGGAACCTACGAGCAGTACTTC.